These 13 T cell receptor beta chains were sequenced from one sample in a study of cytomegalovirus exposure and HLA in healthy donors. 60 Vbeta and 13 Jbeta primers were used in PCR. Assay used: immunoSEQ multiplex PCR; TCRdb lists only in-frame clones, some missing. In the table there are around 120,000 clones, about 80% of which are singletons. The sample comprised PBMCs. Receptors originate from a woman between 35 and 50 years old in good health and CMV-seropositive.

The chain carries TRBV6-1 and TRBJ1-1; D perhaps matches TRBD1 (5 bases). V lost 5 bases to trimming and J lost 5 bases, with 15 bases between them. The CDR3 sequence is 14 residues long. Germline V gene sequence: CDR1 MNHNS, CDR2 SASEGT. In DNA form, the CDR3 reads TGTGCCAGCAGTTTACTAACAAGGGGAACTGAAGCTTTCTTT. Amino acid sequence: CASSLLTRGTEAFF.

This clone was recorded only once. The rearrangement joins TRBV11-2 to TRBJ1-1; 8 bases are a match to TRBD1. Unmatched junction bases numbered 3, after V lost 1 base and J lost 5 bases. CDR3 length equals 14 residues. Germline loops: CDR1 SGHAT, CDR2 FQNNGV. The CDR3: CASSLGRGRTEAFF. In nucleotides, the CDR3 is TGTGCCAGCAGCTTAGGCAGGGGGCGTACTGAAGCTTTCTTT.

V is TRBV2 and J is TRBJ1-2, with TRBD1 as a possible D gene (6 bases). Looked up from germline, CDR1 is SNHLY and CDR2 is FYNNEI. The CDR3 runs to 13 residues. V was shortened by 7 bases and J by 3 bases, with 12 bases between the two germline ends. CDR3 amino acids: CASTGGAHYGYTF. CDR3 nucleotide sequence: TGTGCCAGCACCGGGGGGGCCCACTATGGCTACACCTTC.

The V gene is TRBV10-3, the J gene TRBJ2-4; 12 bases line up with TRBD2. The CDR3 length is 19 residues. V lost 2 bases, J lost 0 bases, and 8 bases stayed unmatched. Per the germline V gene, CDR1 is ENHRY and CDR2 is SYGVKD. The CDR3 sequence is CAISELRTSGALAKNIQYF. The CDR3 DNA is TGTGCCATCAGTGAGCTGAGGACTAGCGGGGCTCTAGCCAAAAACATTCAGTACTTC.

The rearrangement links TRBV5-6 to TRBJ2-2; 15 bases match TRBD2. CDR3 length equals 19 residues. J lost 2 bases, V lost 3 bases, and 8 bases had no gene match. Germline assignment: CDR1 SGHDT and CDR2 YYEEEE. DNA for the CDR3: TGTGCCAGCAGCTCTCCGGGACTAGCGGGGGGACTAAACACCGGGGAGCTGTTTTTT. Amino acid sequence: CASSSPGLAGGLNTGELFF.

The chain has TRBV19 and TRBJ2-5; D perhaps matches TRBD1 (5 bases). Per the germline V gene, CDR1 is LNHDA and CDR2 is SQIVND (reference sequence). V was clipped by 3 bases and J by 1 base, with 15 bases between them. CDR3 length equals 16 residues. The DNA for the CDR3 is TGTGCCAGTAGTATCGGTGGGGCTCCTGGCCAAGAGACCCAGTACTTC. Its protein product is CASSIGGAPGQETQYF.

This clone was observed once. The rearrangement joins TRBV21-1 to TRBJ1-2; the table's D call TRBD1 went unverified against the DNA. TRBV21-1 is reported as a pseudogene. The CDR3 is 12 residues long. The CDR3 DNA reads TGTGCCAGCAGCAAGCAGTACTATGGCTACACCTTC. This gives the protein CASSKQYYGYTF.

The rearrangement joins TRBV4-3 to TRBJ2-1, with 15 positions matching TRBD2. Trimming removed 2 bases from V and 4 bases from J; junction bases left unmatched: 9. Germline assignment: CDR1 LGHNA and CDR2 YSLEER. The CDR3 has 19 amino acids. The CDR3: CASSQRTSGRGSTYNEQFF. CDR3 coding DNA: TGCGCCAGCAGCCAAAGGACTAGCGGGAGGGGGTCTACATACAATGAGCAGTTCTTC.

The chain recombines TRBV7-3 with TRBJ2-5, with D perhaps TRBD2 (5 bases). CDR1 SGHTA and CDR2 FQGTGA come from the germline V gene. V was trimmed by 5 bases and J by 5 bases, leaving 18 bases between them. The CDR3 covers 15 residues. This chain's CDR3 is CASSPGRGNRETQYF. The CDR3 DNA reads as TGTGCCAGCAGCCCCGGCCGGGGTAATAGGGAGACCCAGTACTTC.

This CDR3 reads CASSYVDRERNEQFF. The CDR3 region has the DNA TGTGCCAGCAGTTACGTGGACAGGGAACGAAATGAGCAGTTCTTC. The rearrangement joins TRBV6-5 to TRBJ2-1, with 8 bases that match TRBD1. The CDR3 sequence is 15 residues long. Germline V gives CDR1 MNHEY, CDR2 SVGAGI. The V and J ends lost 2 bases and 7 bases, in that order; junction bases with no gene match: 7.

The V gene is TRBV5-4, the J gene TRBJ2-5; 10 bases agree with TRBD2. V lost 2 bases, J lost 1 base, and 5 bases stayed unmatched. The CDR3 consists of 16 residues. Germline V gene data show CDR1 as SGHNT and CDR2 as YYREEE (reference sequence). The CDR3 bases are TGTGCCAGCAGCTTTAGAACTAGCGGGATCCAAGAGACCCAGTACTTC. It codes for CASSFRTSGIQETQYF.

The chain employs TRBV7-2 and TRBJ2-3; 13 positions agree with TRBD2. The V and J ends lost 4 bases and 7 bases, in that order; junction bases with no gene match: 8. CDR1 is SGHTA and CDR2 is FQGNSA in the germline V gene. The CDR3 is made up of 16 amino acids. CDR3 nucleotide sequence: TGTGCCAGCAGCTCTCGGACTAGCGGGGGACTACATACGCAGTATTTT. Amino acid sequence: CASSSRTSGGLHTQYF.

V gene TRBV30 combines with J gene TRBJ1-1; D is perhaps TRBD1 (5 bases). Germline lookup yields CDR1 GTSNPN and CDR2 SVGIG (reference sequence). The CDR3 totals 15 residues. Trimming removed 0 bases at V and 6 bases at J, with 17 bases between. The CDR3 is CAWSVSARDPPEAFF. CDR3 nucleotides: TGTGCCTGGAGTGTATCAGCCAGGGATCCACCTGAAGCTTTCTTT.